The 13 T cell receptor beta chains reported below all come from one sample, sequenced in a study of blood T cells in healthy people across ages. It was with a sample-barcoded 5' primer and a J-beta primer mix that a second PCR of roughly 7 to 12 cycles was run. Via MiXCR, TCRdb re-called the 5' RACE reads, giving one row per CDR3 protein. The table lists 1.5 million to 2 million distinct CDR3 sequences, about 30% of them singletons, with 6.5% to 8.5% in the top ten. Sample: blood. These TCRs come from a young woman in good health.

This CDR3 reads CASKREPSYNEQFF. For the CDR3, the DNA is TGTGCCAGTAAGAGGGAGCCCTCCTACAATGAGCAGTTCTTC. The rearrangement uses TRBV19 and TRBJ2-1; possibly TRBD2 for D (5 bases). Trimming pared 7 bases from V and 0 bases from J, leaving 10 bases between. The CDR3 extends over 14 amino acids. Germline V CDR1 and CDR2: LNHDA, SQIVND (reference sequence).

This clonotype has a count of ten or more. V is TRBV30 and J is TRBJ2-6; 11 bases match TRBD1. V was pared by 4 bases and J by 0 bases, with 5 bases of the junction left unmatched. The CDR3 is made up of 17 amino acids. Germline V CDR1 and CDR2: GTSNPN, SVGIG (reference sequence). CDR3 protein: CAWTWTGGYSGANVLTF. The CDR3 bases are TGTGCCTGGACCTGGACAGGGGGCTACTCTGGGGCCAACGTCCTGACTTTC.

The V and J genes are TRBV28 and TRBJ2-7, with D unresolved. The CDR3 runs to 14 residues. Trimming removed 3 bases at V and 5 bases at J, with 14 bases between. Germline V gene lookup returns CDR1 MDHEN and CDR2 SYDVKM. This CDR3 reads CASSFPGRMDEQYF. The CDR3 nucleotides read TGTGCCAGCAGTTTCCCGGGTCGTATGGACGAGCAGTACTTC.

The chain employs TRBV7-2 and TRBJ1-2, with 8 bases lining up with TRBD1. The CDR3 consists of 15 residues. With 2 bases clipped from V and 6 bases from J, the junction kept 8 bases outside the gene matches. Germline assignment: CDR1 SGHTA and CDR2 FQGNSA. CDR3 amino acids: CASSLPRQGTHGYTF. The CDR3 DNA follows: TGTGCCAGCAGCTTACCCCGACAGGGGACCCATGGCTACACCTTC.

J is TRBJ2-5 and V is TRBV9; D might be TRBD2 (6 bases). Trimming stripped 0 bases from V and 5 bases from J, with 14 bases between. This CDR3 contains 15 residues. Germline CDR1 and CDR2: SGDLS and YYNGEE. The CDR3 loop is CASSVVAGRWETQYF. The CDR3, as DNA: TGTGCCAGCAGCGTAGTGGCAGGGAGGTGGGAGACCCAGTACTTC.

This clonotype was observed many times. The rearrangement joins TRBV4-1 to TRBJ2-1; TRBD2 matches 11 bases. The CDR3 is 16 amino acids. V lost 0 bases, J lost 4 bases, and 2 bases stayed unmatched. Germline CDR1 MGHRA, CDR2 YSYEKL. DNA for the CDR3: TGCGCCAGCAGCCAAGAAGTAGCGGGAGGGTACAATGAGCAGTTCTTC. Translated: CASSQEVAGGYNEQFF.

As concerns this clonotype: This sequence may be a read error, since a much larger clone differs from it by one base. The J gene is TRBJ2-1, the V gene TRBV3-1; TRBD2 matches at 10 bases. Germline CDR1 and CDR2: LGHDT and YNNKEL (reference sequence). V was clipped by 4 bases and J by 7 bases; unmatched bases: 7. This CDR3 has 15 residues. The CDR3 reads CASSPPGLARNEQFF. The CDR3 DNA is TGTGCCAGCAGCCCTCCGGGACTAGCGAGAAATGAGCAGTTCTTC.

The gene calls are TRBV10-1 and TRBJ1-2, with D tentatively TRBD1 (5 bases). This CDR3 spans 15 amino acids. Germline CDR1 reads WNHNN; CDR2 reads SYGVQD (reference sequence). V was trimmed by 6 bases and J by 2 bases, leaving 16 bases between them. Here the CDR3 DNA reads TGCGCCAGCAGACACCCAGGAGGGGAAAACTATGGCTACACCTTC. Residues: CASRHPGGENYGYTF.

The chain uses TRBV5-1 and TRBJ2-5; D is perhaps TRBD1 (5 bases). Gene TRBJ2-7 matches the end of the DNA better, so the J call may be wrong. Germline V lookup: CDR1 SGHRS, CDR2 YFSETQ. The CDR3 covers 13 residues. Written as DNA, the CDR3 is TGCGCCAGCAGCTTGACAGGCAACGTCGAGCAGTACTTC. This translates into CASSLTGNVEQYF.

The chain is built from TRBV2 and TRBJ2-3, with 7 nucleotides matching TRBD2. The J segment lost 3 bases and the V segment lost 6 bases, leaving 12 bases of the junction unmatched. The CDR3 runs to 16 residues. Looked up from germline, CDR1 is SNHLY and CDR2 is FYNNEI. CDR3 loop: CASRDPGGAGTDTQYF. DNA for the CDR3: TGTGCCAGCAGGGATCCGGGGGGAGCGGGGACAGATACGCAGTATTTT. Supplemented by reference TRBV2 and TRBJ2-3, the full variable domain reads EPEVTQTPSHQVTQMGQEVILRCVPISNHLYFYWYRQILGQKVEFLVSFYNNEISEKSEIFDDQFSVERPDGSNFTLKIRSTKLEDSAMYFCASRDPGGAGTDTQYFGPGTRLTVL.

Concerning this clonotype itself: At one of its ends the junction is not consistent with the germline gene, which may arise from a read error. This chain links TRBV7-2 with TRBJ2-1, with TRBD2 matching over 7 bases. The CDR3 is made up of 16 amino acids. CDR1 and CDR2 from the germline V gene are SGHTA and FQGNSA. CDR3 sequence: CASSLEGGPRYNEPFF. The CDR3 nucleotides are TGTGCCAGCAGCCTAGAGGGAGGGCCTCGGTACAATGAGCCGTTCTTC.

The V call is TRBV29-1, the J call TRBJ2-7, with a weak D call TRBD1 (6 bases). Germline-derived CDR1 and CDR2 are SQVTM and ANQGSEA. This CDR3 contains 13 residues. Deletions cut 8 bases from V and 5 bases from J, with 19 bases between. The CDR3, as DNA: TGCAGCCTGAAGACAGGCATCCTCCACGAGCAGTACTTC. This sequence encodes CSLKTGILHEQYF.

The V and J genes are TRBV19 and TRBJ2-1; D not resolved. This CDR3 region has 14 residues. Germline lookup yields CDR1 LNHDA and CDR2 SQIVND (reference sequence). The ends were cut back, 7 bases at V and 6 bases at J, with 16 bases in the middle. This CDR3 reads CASKPQLYFNEQFF. DNA of the CDR3: TGTGCCAGTAAACCCCAGCTCTACTTCAATGAGCAGTTCTTC.